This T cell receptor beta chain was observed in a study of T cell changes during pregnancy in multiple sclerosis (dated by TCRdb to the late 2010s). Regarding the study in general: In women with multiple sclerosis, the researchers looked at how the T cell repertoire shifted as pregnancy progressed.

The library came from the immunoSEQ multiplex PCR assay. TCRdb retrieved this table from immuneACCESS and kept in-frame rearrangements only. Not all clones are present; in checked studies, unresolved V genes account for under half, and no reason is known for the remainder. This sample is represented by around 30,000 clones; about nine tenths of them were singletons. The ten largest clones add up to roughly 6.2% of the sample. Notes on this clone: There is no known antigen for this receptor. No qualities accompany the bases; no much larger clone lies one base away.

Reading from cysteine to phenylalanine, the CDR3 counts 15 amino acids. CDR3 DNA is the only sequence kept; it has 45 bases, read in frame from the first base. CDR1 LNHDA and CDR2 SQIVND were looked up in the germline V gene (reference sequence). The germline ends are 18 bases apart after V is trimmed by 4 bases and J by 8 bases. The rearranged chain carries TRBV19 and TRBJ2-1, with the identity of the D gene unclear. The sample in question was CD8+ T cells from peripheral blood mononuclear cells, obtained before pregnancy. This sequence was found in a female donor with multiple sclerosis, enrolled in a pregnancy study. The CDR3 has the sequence CASSKTLYRIDEQFF. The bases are TGTGCCAGTAGTAAGACACTTTATAGGATTGATGAGCAGTTCTTC.